Reported below is one TCR beta chain. With 7 bases clipped from V and 8 bases from J, the junction kept 5 bases outside the gene matches. Germline V gene sequence: CDR1 MNHEY, CDR2 SVGAGI. The CDR3 loop spans 13 amino acids. The sample comes from a study of blood T cell repertoires in COVID-19. In the study overall: COVID-19 samples, acute and convalescent, were from the United States, Italy and Spain. T cells, B-cell-depleted T cells, or PBMCs provided the cDNA or gDNA that served as material.

In the original processing: Researchers report that nucleated cell counts were estimated from reference gene primer amplification. Assay used: immunoSEQ multiplex PCR; TCRdb lists only in-frame clones, some missing. V and J calls and clone size are copied from that table; D and trimming were computed from the DNA. The sample lists around 280,000 clones, 75% to 90% occurring once. The receptor was derived from a woman aged 25 to 39 who had recovered from COVID-19. V and J are TRBV6-5 and TRBJ2-1, with TRBD1 identical over 10 bases. Sequences were obtained from peripheral blood. The DNA of the CDR3 is TGTGCCAGCACTAGACAGGGGGCACATGAGCAGTTCTTC. Translation: CASTRQGAHEQFF.